This T cell receptor (beta chain) was sequenced during a study of siplizumab effects on memory and regulatory T cells. The CDR3 sequence is 15 residues long. The V gene end was trimmed by 0 bases and the J gene end by 3 bases; junction bases not matched to a gene: 0. Germline CDR1 LGHNT, CDR2 FRNRAP. Concerning this clone: Its matching antigen is unknown.

Approximately 100,000 TCR templates per sample were sequenced. Repertoires were generated with immunoSEQ multiplex PCR, while TCRdb's copy carries only in-frame clones and drops some. The data hold 100,000 to 120,000 clones, with roughly 92% observed a single time. Study-level results: Left unconfirmed was the suppressive function of proliferating Tregs from siplizumab cultures. Of the alloreactive clones, only a minor fraction mapped to unstimulated subsets. A mean of approximately 70% of mappable alloreactive CD4+ clones were Treg-derived with siplizumab, compared with more than 25% in controls.

The V and J genes are TRBV12-5 and TRBJ2-2, with TRBD1 identical over 8 bases. The sequenced sample consisted of CD4+ T cells sorted from blood. This TCR was recovered from a human donor in good health. CDR3 sequence: CASGLVQGDTGELFF. CDR3 nucleotide sequence: TGTGCTAGTGGTTTGGTACAGGGGGACACCGGGGAGCTGTTTTTT.